A selection of T cell receptor beta chains follows, all from one sample in a study of breast tumors, draining lymph nodes, adjacent tissues. TCRdb independently ran MiXCR on the multiplex PCR reads; one entry per CDR3 protein. The table lists 150,000 to 250,000 distinct CDR3 sequences, around 29% of them singletons. Specimen: axillary lymph node tissue. Receptors originate from a female donor with breast cancer. Some clones in this sample may be carry-over from other donors' samples. Both conserved end residues are trimmed from each CDR3. Each record gives: V gene, CDR3 protein.

v_call: TRBV5-1; cdr3_aa: ASRRTSGSGEQF
v_call: TRBV2; cdr3_aa: ASSEELASSYNEQF
v_call: TRBV12-3/TRBV12-4; cdr3_aa: ASSRDGTEA
v_call: TRBV7-8; cdr3_aa: ASSERESSYEQY
v_call: TRBV6-4; cdr3_aa: ASSAPNRGFGNTIY
v_call: TRBV7-3; cdr3_aa: ASSLSQLDRVREKLF
v_call: TRBV5-1; cdr3_aa: ASSLGATGMPQSY
v_call: TRBV10-2; cdr3_aa: ASSDQHGVAYGYT
v_call: TRBV5-4; cdr3_aa: ASSLRRTTTDTQY
v_call: TRBV6-6; cdr3_aa: ASSHEKNTGELF
v_call: TRBV11-2; cdr3_aa: ASSSGGSGNGYTIY
v_call: TRBV6-5; cdr3_aa: ASQQGGAAGNTIY
v_call: TRBV28; cdr3_aa: ASSLLGQLETQY
v_call: TRBV6-6; cdr3_aa: ASRPGTIVTGELF
v_call: TRBV9; cdr3_aa: ASSVVDSYGYT
v_call: TRBV6-5; cdr3_aa: ASSPGAAYGYT
v_call: TRBV12-3/TRBV12-4; cdr3_aa: ASSFGAGWDQPQH
v_call: TRBV10-3; cdr3_aa: AISEGADTQY
v_call: TRBV4-1; cdr3_aa: ASSQGIQRGGFGELF
v_call: TRBV30; cdr3_aa: AWLFRGAYGDEQF
v_call: TRBV6-1; cdr3_aa: ASRADQLTLH
v_call: TRBV7-3; cdr3_aa: ASSLQGNTGELF
v_call: TRBV18; cdr3_aa: ASSPGAHYEQY
v_call: TRBV9; cdr3_aa: ASSGGQGLSDTQY
v_call: TRBV5-1; cdr3_aa: ASSLGVSGSYEQY
v_call: TRBV29-1; cdr3_aa: SVGTGGNEKLF
v_call: TRBV5-1; cdr3_aa: ASSPDRVDGYT